The 2 T cell receptor beta chains listed next were all sequenced from one sample in a study of cytomegalovirus exposure and HLA in healthy donors listed by TCRdb under 2017. Library preparation employed the immunoSEQ multiplex PCR assay. For the multiplex PCR, a mixture combining 60 forward primers for TCR Vbeta segments and 13 reverse primers for TCR Jbeta segments was used. The immuneACCESS repertoire file appears here via TCRdb, limited to in-frame rearrangements. These files lack a portion of the clones; in checked studies, under half of the deficit traces to unresolved V genes, and the cause of the others is not known. This sample is represented by around 170,000 clones; 75% to 90% of them were singletons. Jointly, the top ten make up approximately 6.3% of the sample. Material for sequencing was PBMCs. These TCRs come from a man aged 40-49 years in good health and CMV-seropositive.

V usage is TRBV9 and J usage is TRBJ2-3; 12 bases are a match to TRBD2. The V segment lost 4 bases and the J segment 8 bases; nucleotides outside the gene matches: 20. Germline V gives CDR1 SGDLS, CDR2 YYNGEE. This CDR3 has 19 amino acids. CDR3 DNA: TGTGCCAGCAGCCGAACCACCCAAGGACTAGCGGGGTCAGGGGGTACGCAGTATTTT. Its translation is CASSRTTQGLAGSGGTQYF.

V is TRBV7-3 and J is TRBJ1-1; no clear D gene. Trimming cost V 2 bases and J 1 base, with 8 bases left between them. CDR1 and CDR2 (germline): SGHTA, FQGTGA. The CDR3 is made up of 14 amino acids. CDR3 protein: CASSLLPGNTEAFF. The CDR3 bases are TGTGCCAGCAGCTTACTCCCAGGGAACACTGAAGCTTTCTTT.